Below, 26 T cell receptor beta chains from the same sample are listed, as sequenced in a study of CD4 T cells in relation to SARS-CoV-2 and coronaviruses (dated by TCRdb to the early 2020s). The library was built by means of the immunoSEQ multiplex PCR assay. The clones in this table, taken by TCRdb from immuneACCESS, are in-frame only. Not every clone is retained; where verified, under half of the shortfall comes from an unresolved V gene, and the cause of the rest is unknown. The sample records over 20,000 clones, 65% to 85% of which are singletons. Of the sample, 10% to 15% is held by the ten largest clones. CD4+ T cells from unexposed donors were collected before the COVID-19 pandemic (2011-2018). The EasySep CD4+ T cell isolation kit was used to isolate CD4+ T cells once the cultures had run for approximately ten days. No antigen has been assigned to these receptors. The specimen was CD4+ T cells from PBMCs, cultured in vitro. Receptors were obtained from a human donor in good health.

CDR3 in amino acids: CASSRPQAKDRDGLGQPQHF. Written as DNA, the CDR3 is TGTGCCAGCAGCCGGCCCCAAGCCAAGGACAGGGATGGGTTAGGTCAGCCCCAGCATTTT. The rearrangement links TRBV28 to TRBJ1-5; 8 nucleotides agree with TRBD1. Germline V CDR1 and CDR2: MDHEN, SYDVKM. The CDR3 length is 20 residues. The ends lost 6 bases at V and 6 bases at J; junction bases unmatched: 25. Drawing the rest from reference TRBV28 and TRBJ1-5, the complete variable domain is DVKVTQSSRYLVKRTGEKVFLECVQDMDHENMFWYRQDPGLGLRLIYFSYDVKMKEKGDIPEGYSVSREKKERFSLILESASTNQTSMYLCASSRPQAKDRDGLGQPQHFGDGTRLSIL.

The chain links TRBV30 to TRBJ2-1; 10 bases fit TRBD2. This CDR3 contains 14 residues. V was pared by 7 bases and J by 7 bases, with 10 bases of the junction left unmatched. Germline CDR1 reads GTSNPN; CDR2 reads SVGIG (reference sequence). The CDR3 here is CASRKREGQNEQFF. In DNA form, the CDR3 reads TGTGCCTCAAGAAAGCGGGAGGGCCAAAATGAGCAGTTCTTC.

The V gene is TRBV2, the J gene TRBJ1-5, with 8 bases identical to TRBD1. There are 15 residues in the CDR3. In germline, CDR1 is SNHLY, CDR2 FYNNEI. The trim removed 3 bases at V and 4 bases at J, leaving 5 bases unmatched. The CDR3 region has the DNA TGTGCCAGCAGTGAGCAGGGGGCGACGAATCAGCCCCAGCATTTT. This translates into CASSEQGATNQPQHF.

This clone was observed once. The chain joins TRBV5-1 to TRBJ1-2; tentatively, D is TRBD1 (6 bases). The CDR3 runs 17 residues. Trimming removed 3 bases at V and 3 bases at J, with 21 bases between. Germline V gives CDR1 SGHRS, CDR2 YFSETQ. The CDR3 spells CASSSPNRTAADYGYTF. The CDR3 DNA reads TGCGCCAGCAGCTCGCCTAATCGGACAGCAGCGGACTATGGCTACACCTTC.

This clone appeared a single time. The gene calls are TRBV19 and TRBJ1-4; the D gene is possibly TRBD1 (6 bases). The germline V gene has CDR1 LNHDA and CDR2 SQIVND (reference sequence). V was cut by 5 bases and J by 10 bases, with 17 bases left in between. The CDR3 has 14 amino acids. The CDR3 bases are TGTGCCAGTAGTGTCGACAGGCTAGGCCCAAAACTGTTTTTT. Protein product: CASSVDRLGPKLFF.

The chain recombines TRBV4-3 with TRBJ2-3; 8 positions agree with TRBD2. The CDR3 spans 15 residues. V lost 2 bases and J lost 6; bases outside the gene matches: 7. The germline gives CDR1 LGHNA, CDR2 YSLEER. The CDR3 region is CASSQLAGGEDTQYF. The CDR3 DNA sequence: TGCGCCAGCAGCCAACTAGCGGGTGGGGAGGATACGCAGTATTTT.

The chain employs TRBV18 and TRBJ2-2; D is unclear. There are 14 residues in the CDR3. V lost 3 bases and J 1 base, leaving 6 bases between the germline ends. Germline CDR1 reads KGHSH; CDR2 reads LQKENI. CDR3 sequence (DNA): TGTGCCAGCTCACCTAGCTGGAACACCGGGGAGCTGTTTTTT. It yields the protein CASSPSWNTGELFF.

The V call is TRBV6-1, the J call TRBJ2-3, with 7 bases that match TRBD2. V lost 2 bases and J lost 6; bases outside the gene matches: 11. In germline, CDR1 is MNHNS, CDR2 SASEGT. The CDR3 totals 16 residues. CDR3 residues: CASSEFLGGTVDTQYF. The CDR3 DNA follows: TGTGCCAGCAGTGAATTTTTGGGGGGGACCGTCGATACGCAGTATTTT.

The rearrangement links TRBV7-9 to TRBJ2-7, with 10 bases fitting TRBD1. CDR1 and CDR2 from the germline V gene are SEHNR and FQNEAQ (reference sequence). The V gene end was trimmed by 5 bases and the J gene end by 0 bases; junction bases not matched to a gene: 7. CDR3 length: 16 amino acids. Here the CDR3 reads CASSAPGQGNSYEQYF. CDR3 nucleotide sequence: TGTGCCAGCAGCGCACCGGGACAGGGGAACTCCTACGAGCAGTACTTC.

This sequence joins TRBV19 and TRBJ2-4, with D perhaps matching TRBD2 (6 bases). Trimming shortened V by 6 bases and J by 7 bases, and 13 bases separated the two germline ends. This CDR3 has 13 residues. Germline CDR1 is LNHDA and CDR2 is SQIVND (reference sequence). The CDR3 bases are TGTGCCAGTAGGCGGGACTCAAGGAACATTCAGTACTTC. The encoded protein is CASRRDSRNIQYF.

This chain joins TRBV10-1 and TRBJ2-5; D might be TRBD1 or TRBD2, each matching 6 bases. There are 15 residues in the CDR3. The V gene lost 3 bases and the J gene lost 4 bases, with 15 bases spanning the gap. Germline assignment: CDR1 WNHNN and CDR2 SYGVQD (reference sequence). The CDR3 nucleotides read TGCGCCAGCAGTGATTGGGGGGCTGGGGGAGAGACCCAGTACTTC. This codes for CASSDWGAGGETQYF.

The chain recombines TRBV24-1 with TRBJ2-2; 11 nucleotides match TRBD1. CDR1 is KGHDR, CDR2 SFDVKD, per germline. After removal of 4 bases from V and 4 bases from J, the junction contained 4 bases not matched to a gene. The CDR3 totals 16 residues. CDR3 nucleotides: TGTGCCACCAGTGACACGGGACAGGGGGTCACCGGGGAGCTGTTTTTT. Translated: CATSDTGQGVTGELFF.

This clone came up a few times. The chain is built from TRBV30 and TRBJ1-2; no clear D gene. The CDR3 spans 12 residues. CDR1 is GTSNPN and CDR2 is SVGIG in the germline V gene (reference sequence). V lost 6 bases and J lost 8, with 16 bases in between. This chain's CDR3 is CACPGRERGYTF. The CDR3, as DNA: TGTGCCTGCCCCGGAAGGGAGAGAGGCTACACCTTC.

This clone was recorded only once. This chain joins TRBV5-1 and TRBJ1-2; 7 bases match TRBD1. The V gene end was trimmed by 2 bases and the J gene end by 1 base; junction bases not matched to a gene: 5. This CDR3 contains 15 residues. Germline V gives CDR1 SGHRS, CDR2 YFSETQ. In nucleotides, the CDR3 is TGCGCCAGCAGCTTTGGGACAGACTTTAACTATGGCTACACCTTC. Encoded protein: CASSFGTDFNYGYTF.

This chain connects TRBV5-8 to TRBJ2-7; D may be TRBD1 (5 bases). The CDR3 extends over 14 amino acids. Germline V gene data show CDR1 as SGHTS and CDR2 as YDEGEE. Trimming stripped 5 bases from V and 0 bases from J, with 12 bases between. This CDR3 is CASRSGFSSYEQYF. Written as DNA, the CDR3 is TGTGCCAGCAGATCAGGGTTTAGCTCCTACGAGCAGTACTTC.

The chain recombines TRBV2 with TRBJ1-2; TRBD1 is a possible D gene (5 bases). V was pared by 4 bases and J by 4 bases, with 10 bases between. CDR3 length: 13 amino acids. Germline CDR1 is SNHLY and CDR2 is FYNNEI. The CDR3 region has the DNA TGTGCCAGCAGTGTGCAGGGTGTCTATGGCTACACCTTC. This codes for CASSVQGVYGYTF.

The chain combines TRBV18 with TRBJ1-2; 10 bases map to TRBD1. This CDR3 comprises 15 residues. The germline V gene encodes CDR1 KGHSH and CDR2 LQKENI. V was clipped by 1 base and J by 14 bases; unmatched bases: 13. This CDR3 is CASSPQATGGAVRTF. CDR3 sequence (DNA): TGTGCCAGCTCACCACAAGCGACAGGGGGCGCGGTTCGAACCTTC.

V usage is TRBV28 and J usage is TRBJ2-3, with D perhaps assigned TRBD1 or TRBD2 (6 bases each). V was clipped by 6 bases and J by 6 bases, with 19 bases between them. This CDR3 is 15 amino acids long. Germline-derived CDR1 and CDR2 are MDHEN and SYDVKM. The CDR3 region is CASSLGGRGSDTQYF. CDR3 coding DNA: TGTGCCAGCAGCTTGGGGGGCAGGGGATCCGATACGCAGTATTTT.

CDR3 residues: CASSETRPREAPEAFF. The CDR3 nucleotides are TGTGCCAGCAGCGAGACCCGGCCTCGGGAGGCCCCTGAAGCTTTCTTT. The chain carries TRBV3-1 (or the pseudogene TRBV3-2) and TRBJ1-1; D is unresolved. Germline CDR1 is LGHDT and CDR2 is YNNKEL (reference sequence). The germline V and J ends were trimmed by 5 bases and 6 bases, with 22 bases remaining between them. This CDR3 comprises 16 residues.

This chain connects TRBV7-6 to TRBJ1-6; 8 bases line up with TRBD1. This CDR3 comprises 16 residues. Germline trimming cut 4 bases from V and 5 bases from J; bases unmatched to any gene: 7. Germline CDR1 and CDR2: SGHVS and FNYEAQ. The CDR3 loop reads CASSSRTGNNNSPLHF. CDR3 nucleotides: TGTGCCAGCAGCTCCCGGACAGGGAACAATAATTCACCCCTCCACTTT.

The chain employs TRBV3-1 (or the pseudogene TRBV3-2) and TRBJ1-3; no reliable D call. Deletions cut 3 bases from V and 5 bases from J, with 23 bases between. The germline CDR1 and CDR2 sequences are LGHDT and YNNKEL (reference sequence). This CDR3 is 18 amino acids long. The CDR3 DNA reads as TGTGCCAGCAGCCATTATATTTTGTCTAGCGGTCCCAGAAACACCATATATTTT. This translates into CASSHYILSSGPRNTIYF.

This rearrangement joins TRBV6-5 to TRBJ1-5, with a weak D call TRBD1 (5 bases). The germline V and J ends were trimmed by 4 bases and 4 bases, with 8 bases remaining between them. Germline CDR1 reads MNHEY; CDR2 reads SVGAGI. The CDR3 is 13 residues long. Here the CDR3 reads CASSFDRNQPQHF. Written as DNA, the CDR3 is TGTGCCAGCAGTTTCGACAGAAATCAGCCCCAGCATTTT.

The rearrangement uses TRBV7-9 and TRBJ1-2; D is undetermined. Trimming stripped 4 bases from V and 4 bases from J, with 10 bases between. Germline CDR1 SEHNR, CDR2 FQNEAQ (reference sequence). This CDR3 is built from 13 residues. The CDR3 here is CASSSALIYGYTF. The CDR3 coding sequence is TGTGCCAGCAGCTCCGCCTTGATCTATGGCTACACCTTC.

This clone was recorded once. This chain joins TRBV27 and TRBJ2-6, with TRBD1 identical over 7 bases. V gave up 5 bases and J gave up 0 bases; unmatched junction bases: 10. CDR3 length: 18 residues. Germline CDR1 is MNHEY and CDR2 is SMNVEV (reference sequence). CDR3 nucleotides: TGTGCCAGCAGTGAGGGGACAGAAATATACTCTGGGGCCAACGTCCTGACTTTC. Protein: CASSEGTEIYSGANVLTF. Complete variable domain (other parts from reference TRBV27 and TRBJ2-6): EAQVTQNPRYLITVTGKKLTVTCSQNMNHEYMSWYRQDPGLGLRQIYYSMNVEVTDKGDVPEGYKVSRKEKRNFPLILESPSPNQTSLYFCASSEGTEIYSGANVLTFGAGSRLTVL.

The rearrangement links TRBV5-1 to TRBJ2-5; tentatively, D is TRBD1 or TRBD2 (5 bases each). This CDR3 region has 16 residues. V lost 0 bases and J 0 bases, leaving 12 bases between the germline ends. CDR1 is SGHRS and CDR2 is YFSETQ in the germline V gene. CDR3 in amino acids: CASSLGDGVYQETQYF. As DNA, the CDR3 is TGCGCCAGCAGCTTGGGGGACGGAGTGTACCAAGAGACCCAGTACTTC.

The V and J genes are TRBV6-5 and TRBJ2-5, with 8 nucleotides matching TRBD1. The CDR3 loop spans 14 amino acids. Trimming cost V 6 bases and J 1 base; bases outside gene matches: 4. In germline, CDR1 is MNHEY, CDR2 SVGAGI. CDR3 loop: CASSLTGGQETQYF. The CDR3 DNA sequence: TGTGCCAGCAGCCTTACAGGGGGCCAAGAGACCCAGTACTTC.